Below, 14 T cell receptor beta chains from the same sample are listed, as sequenced in a study of shared clonotypes between healthy human individuals. Naivety among CD8 cells was defined by CD45RO negativity and positive CCR7 selection, thereby excluding terminally differentiated effector memory CD45RA+ cells. Only in-frame clones appear in the TCRdb table, and some are missing; sequencing was by immunoSEQ multiplex PCR. The profile shows approximately 720,000 clones, about 92% of them singletons. The sample was naive CD8+ T cells sorted from blood. Every receptor here comes from a man aged 30 to 45 in good health.

CDR3 amino acids: CASSQGGLAEETQYF. The CDR3 bases are TGCGCCAGCAGCCAAGGGGGACTAGCGGAAGAGACCCAGTACTTC. The chain combines TRBV4-1 with TRBJ2-5; the match to TRBD2 covers 11 bases. J gave up 3 bases and V 1 base, and 1 base lay outside the gene matches. This CDR3 region has 15 residues. The germline gives CDR1 MGHRA, CDR2 YSYEKL.

The chain combines TRBV7-9 with TRBJ2-6; 12 bases are a match to TRBD2. The CDR3 covers 17 residues. The trim removed 5 bases at V and 2 bases at J, leaving 4 bases unmatched. Germline V CDR1 and CDR2: SEHNR, FQNEAQ (reference sequence). The CDR3 region has the DNA TGTGCCAGCAGCCCCCGACTAGCGGGAGCTGGGGCCAACGTCCTGACTTTC. Translating gives CASSPRLAGAGANVLTF.

The J gene is TRBJ2-7, the V gene TRBV28; TRBD1 agrees at 7 bases. The CDR3 consists of 15 residues. The V gene end was trimmed by 5 bases and the J gene end by 0 bases; junction bases not matched to a gene: 7. In germline, CDR1 is MDHEN, CDR2 SYDVKM. The CDR3 reads CASSPGQANSYEQYF. The CDR3 DNA is TGTGCCAGCAGTCCCGGACAGGCGAACTCCTACGAGCAGTACTTC.

The chain joins TRBV5-6 to TRBJ2-1; TRBD2 matches at 10 bases. The V gene end was trimmed by 2 bases and the J gene end by 7 bases; junction bases not matched to a gene: 6. CDR1 and CDR2 from the germline V gene are SGHDT and YYEEEE. This CDR3 comprises 15 residues. The CDR3 protein is CASSFSSGGSNEQFF. The DNA of the CDR3 is TGTGCCAGCAGCTTTTCTAGCGGGGGCTCTAATGAGCAGTTCTTC.

The chain joins TRBV27 to TRBJ2-2, with a tentative D call TRBD2 (6 bases). This CDR3 is 14 amino acids long. Germline CDR1 MNHEY, CDR2 SMNVEV (reference sequence). Trimming left V 8 bases short and J 4 bases short, with 14 bases between. The CDR3 region is CASGRSTGTGELFF. CDR3 sequence (DNA): TGTGCCAGCGGGAGGAGTACGGGCACCGGGGAGCTGTTTTTT.

This clone was detected a few times. The CDR3 nucleotides read TGTGCCAGCAGTCTTTCACGGGACAGGGCTTCTGGAAACACCATATATTTT. Its translation is CASSLSRDRASGNTIYF. J is TRBJ1-3 and V is TRBV2; 9 positions match TRBD1. Germline CDR1 SNHLY, CDR2 FYNNEI. The junction had 9 bases not matched to a gene; V was cut back by 5 bases and J by 1 base. The CDR3 has 17 amino acids.

The chain employs TRBV4-1 and TRBJ2-1; unclear D gene. This CDR3 has 16 amino acids. Germline lookup yields CDR1 MGHRA and CDR2 YSYEKL. V lost 1 base to trimming and J lost 7 bases, with 17 bases between them. Here the CDR3 DNA reads TGCGCCAGCAGCCAAGTTATGGGAAAACCTCGGAATGAGCAGTTCTTC. It encodes CASSQVMGKPRNEQFF.

The CDR3 DNA follows: TGTGCCAGCAGCTTAGTCAGGGTTCAAGAGACCCAGTACTTC. Its protein is CASSLVRVQETQYF. The rearrangement joins TRBV11-2 to TRBJ2-5, with D possibly TRBD1 on 5 matching bases. Per germline, CDR1 SGHAT and CDR2 FQNNGV. Deletions cut 1 base from V and 2 bases from J, with 8 bases between. This CDR3 has 14 residues. Combining the CDR3 with reference TRBV11-2 and TRBJ2-5 gives the whole variable domain EAGVAQSPRYKIIEKRQSVAFWCNPISGHATLYWYQQILGQGPKLLIQFQNNGVVDDSQLPKDRFSAERLKGVDSTLKIQPAKLEDSAVYLCASSLVRVQETQYFGPGTRLLVL.

The CDR3 nucleotides are TGTGCCAGCAGCTTAGGGGAAACGGGGGCCACTGAAGCTTTCTTT. Protein: CASSLGETGATEAFF. The chain couples TRBV7-6 to TRBJ1-1; TRBD1 is a possible D gene (6 bases). Looked up from germline, CDR1 is SGHVS and CDR2 is FNYEAQ. The CDR3 length is 15 residues. V gave up 1 base and J gave up 4 bases, with 13 bases separating them.

The chain combines TRBV6-5 with TRBJ2-7; 12 bases are a match to TRBD2. Germline loops: CDR1 MNHEY, CDR2 SVGAGI. This CDR3 is built from 15 residues. The V and J ends lost 6 bases and 2 bases, in that order; junction bases with no gene match: 5. In DNA, the CDR3 is TGTGCCAGCAGCTGGACTAGCGGGACAACCTACGAGCAGTACTTC. This sequence encodes CASSWTSGTTYEQYF.

On this clone itself: This sample includes further DNA sequences coding for the same CDR3. This rearrangement joins TRBV28 to TRBJ2-7; 7 bases agree with TRBD1. After removal of 2 bases from V and 3 bases from J, the junction contained 1 base not matched to a gene. The CDR3 is 13 amino acids. The germline gives CDR1 MDHEN, CDR2 SYDVKM. CDR3 nucleotides: TGTGCCAGCAGTTTAGGGACAGACTACGAGCAGTACTTC. It encodes CASSLGTDYEQYF. The full variable domain, completed using reference TRBV28 and TRBJ2-7, is DVKVTQSSRYLVKRTGEKVFLECVQDMDHENMFWYRQDPGLGLRLIYFSYDVKMKEKGDIPEGYSVSREKKERFSLILESASTNQTSMYLCASSLGTDYEQYFGPGTRLTVT.

The chain couples TRBV7-9 to TRBJ1-4, with D maybe TRBD1 (6 bases). Trimming removed 5 bases at V and 3 bases at J, with 16 bases between. Germline V gene sequence: CDR1 SEHNR, CDR2 FQNEAQ (reference sequence). CDR3 length: 16 amino acids. For the CDR3, the DNA is TGTGCCAGCAGCCCGAACGAGGGGGTACCTAATGAAAAACTGTTTTTT. Its protein is CASSPNEGVPNEKLFF.

This clone appeared once. The chain carries TRBV7-9 and TRBJ2-7; tentative D call: TRBD1 (5 bases). CDR3 size: 15 residues. CDR1 and CDR2 from the germline V gene are SEHNR and FQNEAQ (reference sequence). The V end lost 1 base, the J end lost 4 bases, and 14 bases lay between the germline ends. DNA of the CDR3: TGTGCCAGCAGCTTAGTTCGTGGTAACAGGTACGAGCAGTACTTC. Encoded protein: CASSLVRGNRYEQYF.

The CDR3 region has the DNA TGTGCCACCAGCGGTGACTTGGCGAACAATGAGCAGTTCTTC. Translating it yields CATSGDLANNEQFF. The chain couples TRBV15 to TRBJ2-1; the D is unclear. Germline V gives CDR1 LNHNV, CDR2 YYDKDF (reference sequence). The CDR3 runs 14 residues. Trimming pared 5 bases from V and 5 bases from J, leaving 13 bases between.